This T cell receptor beta chain was recorded in a study of cytomegalovirus exposure and HLA in healthy donors. In regard to this clone: No antigen is known for it.

The ends lost 4 bases at V and 7 bases at J; junction bases unmatched: 4. Germline assignment: CDR1 LGHNA and CDR2 YNFKEQ. The CDR3 has 16 residues. Whole-study results and caveats: Most TCRs appeared rarely, but some public TCRs recurred in many donors. It was approximately 150 TCR beta chains that were listed as cytomegalovirus-associated. A later analysis found common viral pathogens apparently linked to several of the most significant clusters. Presence/absence results assume similar sequencing depth per donor, which may not hold.

Amplification used 60 Vbeta primers and 13 Jbeta primers. Profiling relied on immunoSEQ multiplex PCR, and the TCRdb table lists in-frame clones only, not all of them. The sample shows over 100,000 clones, 65% to 75% of them seen only once. V usage is TRBV4-2 and J usage is TRBJ2-1, with 16 bases lining up with TRBD2. The sequence came from a young man in good health and CMV-seropositive. The sequencing input was PBMCs. The DNA for the CDR3 is TGTGCCAGCAGCCGAGGGACTAGCGGGGGGGCGAATGAGCAGTTCTTC. This codes for CASSRGTSGGANEQFF.